Given below is one TCR beta chain in context. As yet, its antigen is unknown. The sample comes from a study of beta chain features in type 1 diabetes. Trimming shortened V by 4 bases and J by 1 base, and 10 bases separated the two germline ends. In germline, CDR1 is LNHNV, CDR2 YYDKDF (reference sequence). This CDR3 comprises 14 residues. cDNA synthesis used the whole RNA isolate, giving expressed TCRB sequences. Measured with immunoSEQ multiplex PCR; TCRdb has only the in-frame clones, and not every one. Here the sample spans 310,000 or so clones, roughly 8% being singletons. Notes on the study in general: TCRB CDR3 length was moderately but significantly reduced in all four CD4+ subsets of Type 1 diabetes patients. Insertion counts at VDJ junctions were lower in type 1 diabetes patients, who also showed more deletions there.

Heparinised blood was drawn once per donor, averaging around 120 mL. The chain is built from TRBV15 and TRBJ1-1; D not resolved. Sequenced input: central memory CD4+ T cells from blood. The clonotype was recovered from a woman aged 18 to 35 in good health. This CDR3 is CATSTLNRNTEAFF. The CDR3 DNA follows: TGTGCCACCAGCACCTTAAACAGGAACACTGAAGCTTTCTTT.